The present T cell receptor (beta chain) was sequenced within a study of regulatory T cells in long-lasting Graves disease. The study's findings and limits: Since the sample size was small, accuracy may have been reduced. Patients with persistent disease showed a bias toward TRBV28, TRBJ1-2 and TRBJ2-5. Thyroid tissue went unexamined; only peripheral blood was analyzed.

This CDR3 has 19 residues. Trimming cost V 2 bases and J 0 bases; bases outside gene matches: 13. Germline CDR1 reads KGHSH; CDR2 reads LQKENI. Noted time point: newly diagnosed GD, antithyroid drugs for less than 3 months. TCR sequences were obtained from RNA taken from PBMCs. American Thyroid Association guidelines served as the basis for diagnosing Graves' disease. Ten or more counts support this clonotype. Its antigen remains unidentified. In building TCR beta libraries, iRepertoire HTBI primers were used together with Arm-PCR of CDR3 regions. TCRdb re-called the multiplex PCR reads with MiXCR, one entry per CDR3 protein. The table includes some 250,000 distinct CDR3 sequences, around 18% detected once.

This sequence originates from a female donor with Graves disease. The material sequenced was peripheral blood mononuclear cells (PBMCs), taken at new diagnosis, from a patient treated with antithyroid drugs. This rearrangement joins TRBV18 to TRBJ1-1; 9 bases map to TRBD1. Written as DNA, the CDR3 is TGTGCCAGCTCACCAGGGGACAGGGCGACTCCAAGGATGAACACTGAAGCTTTCTTT. This sequence encodes CASSPGDRATPRMNTEAFF. The entire variable domain, with the rest obtained from reference TRBV18 and TRBJ1-1, is as follows: NAGVMQNPRHLVRRRGQEARLRCSPMKGHSHVYWYRQLPEEGLKFMVYLQKENIIDESGMPKERFSAEFPKEGPSILRIQQVVRGDSAAYFCASSPGDRATPRMNTEAFFGQGTRLTVV.